Listed below are T cell receptor beta chains from one sample, sequenced in a study of glioma-infiltrating T cells. MiXCR, run by TCRdb on the multiplex PCR reads, gives a single entry per CDR3 protein. Of about 140,000 distinct CDR3 sequences in the sample, about 39% were seen once. The sample was glioma tissue, nonneoplastic brain tissue, or PBMCs (not recorded which). The receptors come from a human donor with low-grade glioma or glioblastoma, undergoing nonglioma brain surgery, or in good health (not recorded which). CDR3s include the opening cysteine and the closing phenylalanine or tryptophan. A D gene is named only where the DNA matches it firmly. Clone size is shown for a subset of rows, as once, few, many or a class of expanded clone.

d_call clone_size j_call v_call cdr3_aa cdr3_nt
TRBD1 . TRBJ1-5 TRBV7-9 CASSLASTGTGSQPQHF TGTGCCAGCAGCTTAGCCTCGACCGGGACAGGGAGTCAGCCCCAGCATTTT
. . TRBJ2-7 TRBV6-2/TRBV6-3 CASSYRPGDPYEQYF TGTGCCAGCAGTTACCGTCCAGGAGATCCCTACGAGCAGTACTTC
. many TRBJ1-6 TRBV27 CASRRRGGDSPLHF TGTGCCAGCAGACGCCGGGGAGGGGATTCACCCCTCCACTTT
TRBD1 few TRBJ2-7 TRBV19 CASSISLGQAREQYF TGTGCCAGTAGTATAAGCCTAGGACAGGCGCGGGAGCAGTACTTC
TRBD2 . TRBJ2-1 TRBV6-1 CASSNLAGVGYNEQFF TGTGCCAGCAGTAATTTAGCGGGAGTAGGTTACAATGAGCAGTTCTTC
TRBD1 . TRBJ1-5 TRBV6-1 CASREGQMNQPQHF TGTGCCAGCAGAGAGGGACAGATGAATCAGCCCCAGCATTTT
. . TRBJ1-1 TRBV13 CASSPDLRHMNTEAFF TGTGCCAGCAGCCCCGATCTGCGGCACATGAACACTGAAGCTTTCTTT
. few TRBJ1-5 TRBV6-2/TRBV6-3 CASSYSPPSNQPQHF TGTGCCAGCAGTTACTCCCCTCCTAGCAATCAGCCCCAGCATTTT
TRBD1 . TRBJ1-2 TRBV12-3/TRBV12-4 CASSLDRGPLYYGYTF TGTGCCAGCAGCCTGGACAGGGGACCCCTGTACTATGGCTACACCTTC
. many TRBJ2-1 TRBV6-2/TRBV6-3 CASRVAHPYNEQFF TGTGCCAGCAGGGTTGCCCACCCGTACAATGAGCAGTTCTTC
TRBD2 . TRBJ2-5 TRBV28 CASSLSGLAGVRQETQYF TGTGCCAGCAGTTTATCAGGACTAGCGGGAGTGAGGCAAGAGACCCAGTACTTC
. . TRBJ2-7 TRBV6-1 CATSLGVEQYF TGTGCCACCAGCCTTGGTGTCGAGCAGTACTTC
. few TRBJ1-3 TRBV20-1 CSARGQAHSGNTIYF TGCAGTGCTAGAGGCCAGGCGCACTCTGGAAACACCATATATTTT
. . TRBJ2-7 TRBV15 CATSRDPGLIYEQYF TGTGCCACCAGCAGAGACCCGGGACTGATCTACGAGCAGTACTTC
. . TRBJ2-1 TRBV20-1 CSARDGRNEQFF TGCAGTGCTAGAGATGGGCGCAATGAGCAGTTCTTC
. . TRBJ2-7 TRBV29-1 CSYSQSSYEQYF TGCAGCTACAGTCAAAGCTCCTACGAGCAGTACTTC
. . TRBJ2-3 TRBV6-1 CASSGGRGGTDTQYF TGTGCCAGCAGTGGGGGGCGGGGTGGGACAGATACGCAGTATTTT
TRBD1 . TRBJ1-1 TRBV5-8 CASSSQGRNTEAFF TGTGCCAGCAGCTCACAGGGGAGGAACACTGAAGCTTTCTTT
. few TRBJ2-3 TRBV7-2 CASSLVPAASTDTQYF TGTGCCAGCAGCTTAGTCCCAGCGGCTAGCACAGATACGCAGTATTTT
. . TRBJ1-2 TRBV20-1 CSASTAGYTF TGCAGTGCTAGTACGGCTGGCTACACCTTC
. few TRBJ2-7 TRBV28 CASSLHGQNYEQYF TGTGCCAGCAGTTTACATGGACAGAACTACGAGCAGTACTTC
. . TRBJ1-1 TRBV15 CATSGSLRNTEAFF TGTGCCACCAGCGGATCTCTCAGGAACACTGAAGCTTTCTTT
. once TRBJ2-3 TRBV20-1 CSAMTASTDTKYF TGCAGTGCTATGACAGCTAGCACAGATACGAAGTATTTT
. few TRBJ1-6 TRBV28 CASSSQGLDSPLHF TGTGCCAGCAGTTCACAGGGTCTGGATTCACCCCTCCACTTT
. few TRBJ2-7 TRBV4-3 CASSQDRGRTYEQYF TGCGCCAGCAGCCAAGATAGGGGCAGGACATACGAGCAGTACTTC
TRBD2 . TRBJ2-1 TRBV12-3/TRBV12-4 CASREGLIFYNEQFF TGTGCCAGCAGGGAGGGACTAATTTTCTACAATGAGCAGTTCTTC
. . TRBJ2-2 TRBV3-1 CASSTAENTGELFF TGTGCCAGCAGTACAGCGGAGAACACCGGGGAGCTGTTTTTT
. few TRBJ2-5 TRBV25-1 CASAGVQETQYF TGTGCCAGCGCCGGGGTCCAAGAGACCCAGTACTTC
. few TRBJ1-1 TRBV20-1 CSARPGMITEAFF TGCAGTGCAAGACCCGGGATGATCACTGAAGCTTTCTTT